A single sample is the source of the 29 T cell receptor beta chains below, sequenced in a study of T cells after yellow fever vaccination. TCRdb itself ran the 5' RACE reads through MiXCR, one entry per CDR3 protein. Of under 600,000 distinct CDR3 sequences in the sample, about 14% were seen once. Sequenced here: PBMCs, sampled on the day of the yellow fever booster vaccination. The source of these receptors is a man aged 25-45 years who received the YFV17D yellow fever vaccine.

This clonotype came up a few times. The chain carries TRBV15 and TRBJ2-5; D may be TRBD2 (5 bases). This CDR3 region has 14 residues. V was clipped by 5 bases and J by 4 bases, with 14 bases between them. From germline, CDR1 is LNHNV and CDR2 YYDKDF (reference sequence). Written as DNA, the CDR3 is TGTGCCACCAGCTACCTCGGGGTTGGAGAGACCCAGTACTTC. Translated, it gives CATSYLGVGETQYF.

This clonotype came up a few times. The chain has TRBV5-1 and TRBJ2-2; no firm D call. The CDR3 has 16 residues. In germline, CDR1 is SGHRS, CDR2 YFSETQ. The V gene lost 4 bases and the J gene lost 1 base, with 14 bases spanning the gap. In nucleotides, the CDR3 is TGCGCCAGCAGCGCCTACAGATTGGGGAACACCGGGGAGCTGTTTTTT. Translating it yields CASSAYRLGNTGELFF.

This clonotype was seen a few times. The chain uses TRBV20-1 and TRBJ2-6; no clear D. Germline V lookup: CDR1 DFQATT, CDR2 SNEGSKA (reference sequence). V was trimmed by 4 bases and J by 4 bases, leaving 8 bases between them. The CDR3 has 13 residues. The CDR3 region is CSAIPWGANVLTF. The CDR3 DNA reads as TGCAGTGCTATCCCTTGGGGGGCCAACGTCCTGACTTTC.

The chain is built from TRBV7-2 and TRBJ1-5, with no clear D. CDR1 and CDR2 (germline): SGHTA, FQGNSA. V was cut by 5 bases and J by 6 bases, with 11 bases left in between. This CDR3 contains 13 residues. CDR3 residues: CASSPEWAQPQHF. The CDR3, as DNA: TGTGCCAGCAGCCCAGAGTGGGCTCAGCCCCAGCATTTT. The variable domain in full, completed from reference TRBV7-2 and TRBJ1-5, reads GAGVSQSPSNKVTEKGKDVELRCDPISGHTALYWYRQSLGQGLEFLIYFQGNSAPDKSGLPSDRFSAERTGGSVSTLTIQRTQQEDSAVYLCASSPEWAQPQHFGDGTRLSIL.

This sequence joins TRBV30 and TRBJ2-6; weak D call: TRBD1 (5 bases). From germline, CDR1 is GTSNPN and CDR2 SVGIG (reference sequence). Trimming pared 7 bases from V and 3 bases from J, leaving 10 bases between. The CDR3 is made up of 13 amino acids. The CDR3 DNA reads as TGTGCCTTATCAGGGCATGGGGCCAACGTCCTGACTTTC. This translates into CALSGHGANVLTF.

V and J are TRBV13 and TRBJ2-2, with TRBD2 as a possible D gene (6 bases). Germline V CDR1 and CDR2: PRHDT, FYEKMQ (reference sequence). This CDR3 contains 13 residues. The germline V and J ends were trimmed by 6 bases and 5 bases, with 10 bases remaining between them. The CDR3 region has the DNA TGTGCCAGCAGGCGGGATCGGACCGGGGAGCTGTTTTTT. Protein: CASRRDRTGELFF. Supplemented by reference TRBV13 and TRBJ2-2, the full variable domain reads AAGVIQSPRHLIKEKRETATLKCYPIPRHDTVYWYQQGPGQDPQFLISFYEKMQSDKGSIPDRFSAQQFSDYHSELNMSSLELGDSALYFCASRRDRTGELFFGEGSRLTVL.

The gene calls are TRBV28 and TRBJ2-7; D uncertain. The CDR3 totals 12 residues. Germline CDR1 is MDHEN and CDR2 is SYDVKM. Trimming took off 5 bases at V and 8 bases at J, with 13 bases between the two ends. The CDR3 nucleotides read TGTGCCAGCAGTCAAGGGAAAGGAAAGCAGTACTTC. Translating gives CASSQGKGKQYF.

This clonotype was counted only a few times. This chain links TRBV29-1 with TRBJ2-3; D ambiguous. Germline lookup yields CDR1 SQVTM and CDR2 ANQGSEA. The CDR3 runs to 12 residues. The V and J ends lost 3 bases and 7 bases respectively, with 11 bases between them. The CDR3 here is CSVESASYTQYF. CDR3 DNA: TGCAGCGTTGAGTCGGCATCATATACGCAGTATTTT.

This sequence joins TRBV3-1 and TRBJ2-7, with D maybe TRBD1 (6 bases). The CDR3 runs to 17 residues. The germline CDR1 and CDR2 sequences are LGHDT and YNNKEL (reference sequence). Trimming removed 2 bases from V and 6 bases from J, with 23 bases in between. CDR3 in DNA: TGTGCCAGCAGCCAAAGATTGATGTCCGGGACATCAGCCGAGCAGTACTTC. Translated, it gives CASSQRLMSGTSAEQYF.

J is TRBJ2-4 and V is TRBV19; TRBD1 matches 7 bases. The CDR3 spans 14 residues. The germline V gene has CDR1 LNHDA and CDR2 SQIVND (reference sequence). Trimming at V came to 7 bases and at J to 1 base, leaving 4 bases not matched to a gene. CDR3 coding DNA: TGTGCCAGTACCCCCAGGGGGGCCAAAAACATTCAGTACTTC. Its translation: CASTPRGAKNIQYF.

This sequence joins TRBV5-1 and TRBJ2-5, with 9 bases lining up with TRBD2. This CDR3 is 17 amino acids long. Germline V gene data show CDR1 as SGHRS and CDR2 as YFSETQ. J lost 2 bases, V lost 6 bases, and 14 bases had no gene match. Here the CDR3 reads CASTSRRASGTQETQYF. The CDR3 bases are TGCGCCAGCACCTCGCGGAGGGCTAGCGGGACTCAAGAGACCCAGTACTTC.

This chain links TRBV4-3 with TRBJ2-1; possible D gene TRBD2, 5 bases. The V gene lost 1 base and the J gene lost 8 bases, with 18 bases spanning the gap. Germline V gene sequence: CDR1 LGHNA, CDR2 YSLEER. The CDR3 extends over 16 amino acids. CDR3 DNA: TGCGCCAGCAGCCAAGTAGGACTTGGGATTCTCGATGAGCAGTTCTTC. This sequence encodes CASSQVGLGILDEQFF.

This clonotype was seen only a few times. The chain has TRBV5-1 and TRBJ2-3; 7 nucleotides align to TRBD2. The V segment lost 3 bases and the J segment 5 bases; nucleotides outside the gene matches: 9. Germline loops: CDR1 SGHRS, CDR2 YFSETQ. This CDR3 is built from 15 residues. The CDR3: CASSYVGREGDTQYF. CDR3 bases: TGCGCCAGCAGCTACGTCGGAAGGGAGGGAGATACGCAGTATTTT.

The chain combines TRBV27 with TRBJ2-3, with a possible D match to TRBD2 (5 bases). Looked up from germline, CDR1 is MNHEY and CDR2 is SMNVEV (reference sequence). The CDR3 extends over 13 amino acids. Trimming took off 8 bases at V and 0 bases at J, with 9 bases between the two ends. This chain's CDR3 is CASGPGSTDTQYF. The CDR3 DNA follows: TGTGCCAGCGGTCCGGGGAGCACAGATACGCAGTATTTT.

Only a few counts were recorded for this clonotype. This CDR3 is CASSYGGNSYEQYF. DNA for the CDR3: TGTGCCAGCAGTTACGGCGGCAACTCCTACGAGCAGTACTTC. J is TRBJ2-7 and V is TRBV6-2 or TRBV6-3; no clear D gene. CDR1 and CDR2 (germline): MNHEY, SVGEGT. The CDR3 covers 14 residues. V lost 2 bases, J lost 0 bases, and 8 bases lay in between.

This clonotype occurred many times. The CDR3 sequence: CASSPELGLAGNYEQYF. The CDR3 DNA is TGCGCCAGCAGCCCCGAACTGGGGCTAGCGGGAAACTACGAGCAGTACTTC. The chain uses TRBV4-1 and TRBJ2-7, with 9 bases fitting TRBD2. Germline V lookup: CDR1 MGHRA, CDR2 YSYEKL. The ends lost 4 bases at V and 3 bases at J; junction bases unmatched: 13. The CDR3 consists of 17 residues.

The chain couples TRBV7-9 to TRBJ1-4; no definite D call. V was shortened by 4 bases and J by 5 bases, with 14 bases between the two germline ends. Germline V gene lookup returns CDR1 SEHNR and CDR2 FQNEAQ (reference sequence). This CDR3 comprises 15 residues. CDR3 DNA: TGTGCCAGCAGCTCGCCGGGTGGGCGGAATGAAAAACTGTTTTTT. Amino acids: CASSSPGGRNEKLFF. The full variable domain, completed using reference TRBV7-9 and TRBJ1-4, is DTGVSQNPRHKITKRGQNVTFRCDPISEHNRLYWYRQTLGQGPEFLTYFQNEAQLEKSRLLSDRFSAERPKGSFSTLEIQRTEQGDSAMYLCASSSPGGRNEKLFFGSGTQLSVL.

The chain combines TRBV12-3 or TRBV12-4 with TRBJ2-5, with TRBD2 matching over 10 bases. The CDR3 extends over 15 amino acids. The V and J ends lost 5 bases and 5 bases, in that order; junction bases with no gene match: 8. DNA of the CDR3: TGTGCCAGCAGTCAGGGAGTAGCGGGAGGCGAGACCCAGTACTTC. It is translated as CASSQGVAGGETQYF.

V is TRBV6-1 and J is TRBJ1-3; D remains ambiguous. Looked up from germline, CDR1 is MNHNS and CDR2 is SASEGT. This CDR3 has 16 amino acids. V lost 6 bases and J 0 bases, leaving 15 bases between the germline ends. The CDR3 loop reads CASSKFLGNSGNTIYF. In DNA, the CDR3 is TGTGCCAGCAGCAAGTTTTTGGGAAACTCTGGAAACACCATATATTTT.

The DNA of the CDR3 is TGTGCCAGCAGGGTCGCCCAGGCCTACGAGCAGTACTTC. Translation: CASRVAQAYEQYF. This rearrangement joins TRBV6-1 to TRBJ2-7; no definite D call. V lost 6 bases to trimming and J lost 2 bases, with 11 bases between them. This CDR3 has 13 residues. Germline V gene sequence: CDR1 MNHNS, CDR2 SASEGT.

Here the CDR3 reads CAISESQSSGANVLTF. For the CDR3, the DNA is TGTGCCATCAGTGAGTCCCAAAGCTCTGGGGCCAACGTCCTGACTTTC. The chain joins TRBV10-3 to TRBJ2-6, with D unclear. The V end lost 0 bases, the J end lost 0 bases, and 6 bases lay between the germline ends. CDR3 length: 16 amino acids. The V gene's germline CDR1 is ENHRY and CDR2 SYGVKD.

V gene TRBV28 combines with J gene TRBJ2-7; maybe TRBD2 (6 bases). This CDR3 contains 13 residues. Trimming pared 3 bases from V and 5 bases from J, leaving 11 bases between. Germline loops: CDR1 MDHEN, CDR2 SYDVKM. DNA for the CDR3: TGTGCCAGCAGTTTGGGCGGGATTGACGAGCAGTACTTC. Translating it yields CASSLGGIDEQYF.

The gene calls are TRBV5-1 and TRBJ2-1, with 7 positions matching TRBD2. V lost 7 bases to trimming and J lost 2 bases; unmatched junction nucleotides: 3. The CDR3 extends over 13 amino acids. Germline loops: CDR1 SGHRS, CDR2 YFSETQ. CDR3 in DNA: TGCGCCAGCGGGAGCGGGACCTACAATGAGCAGTTCTTC. The encoded protein is CASGSGTYNEQFF. The variable domain in full, with the rest retrieved from reference TRBV5-1 and TRBJ2-1, is KAGVTQTPRYLIKTRGQQVTLSCSPISGHRSVSWYQQTPGQGLQFLFEYFSETQRNKGNFPGRFSGRQFSNSRSEMNVSTLELGDSALYLCASGSGTYNEQFFGPGTRLTVL.

This clonotype was counted between two and nine times. The chain couples TRBV5-1 to TRBJ2-7; unclear D gene. The CDR3 has 15 amino acids. Trimming left V 0 bases short and J 4 bases short, with 14 bases between. The germline V gene has CDR1 SGHRS and CDR2 YFSETQ. CDR3 coding DNA: TGCGCCAGCAGCTTGGGCCTCATTACTGAATACGAGCAGTACTTC. Translation gives CASSLGLITEYEQYF.

This clonotype was picked up a small number of times. The V and J genes are TRBV5-4 and TRBJ2-7, with 7 bases that match TRBD2. Trimming at V came to 4 bases and at J to 3 bases, leaving 7 bases not matched to a gene. Germline-derived CDR1 and CDR2 are SGHNT and YYREEE (reference sequence). This CDR3 comprises 14 residues. In DNA, the CDR3 is TGTGCCAGCAGCACCCGGGACTACGACTACGAGCAGTACTTC. Its protein product is CASSTRDYDYEQYF.

The chain employs TRBV30 and TRBJ2-1; 8 bases match TRBD2. The CDR3 covers 15 residues. Per germline, CDR1 GTSNPN and CDR2 SVGIG (reference sequence). The V and J ends lost 1 base and 0 bases, in that order; junction bases with no gene match: 2. CDR3 DNA sequence: TGTGCCTGGAGTGGCGGGGGGAGCTCCTACAATGAGCAGTTCTTC. Protein product: CAWSGGGSSYNEQFF.

This clonotype was picked up a small number of times. The genes are TRBV3-1 and TRBJ1-5; D is undetermined. In germline, CDR1 is LGHDT, CDR2 YNNKEL (reference sequence). V was shortened by 1 base and J by 7 bases, with 8 bases between the two germline ends. This CDR3 region has 13 residues. In DNA, the CDR3 is TGTGCCAGCAGCCAAGTTTCCAAGCAGCCCCAGCATTTT. Translation gives CASSQVSKQPQHF.

The CDR3 DNA sequence: TGCAGTGCTAGGGGCCCTAGCGGGAGGCGCTCCTACAATGAGCAGTTCTTC. It is translated as CSARGPSGRRSYNEQFF. The chain couples TRBV20-1 to TRBJ2-1, with 11 bases that match TRBD2. Germline V lookup: CDR1 DFQATT, CDR2 SNEGSKA (reference sequence). The CDR3 covers 17 residues. V gave up 3 bases and J gave up 0 bases; unmatched junction bases: 7.

This clonotype was observed a few times. This chain links TRBV12-3 or TRBV12-4 with TRBJ1-2, with a weak D call TRBD1 (5 bases). With 6 bases removed from V and 8 bases from J, the gap between germline ends came to 13 bases. The CDR3 runs 12 residues. The CDR3 reads CASSRGGGGYTF. DNA of the CDR3: TGTGCCAGCAGCCGGGGGGGAGGGGGCTACACCTTC.